The 4 T cell receptor beta chains below come from one sample, sequenced in a study of PD-1 blockade in classical Hodgkin lymphoma. Clones were read by immunoSEQ multiplex PCR, and TCRdb kept only the in-frame ones, dropping some. The sample has tens of thousands of clones, over 75% seen once. Specified time point: cycle 4 day 1 (C4D1), after five to seven weeks of nivolumab. With no exception, relapse followed autologous stem cell transplantation in all patients, and brentuximab vedotin exposure varied. Specimen: peripheral blood mononuclear cells (PBMCs), collected before the fourth cycle of nivolumab. The receptors derive from a human donor with classical Hodgkin lymphoma.

This clone has a single count. The gene calls are TRBV5-6 and TRBJ1-3, with a weak D call TRBD1 (5 bases). From germline, CDR1 is SGHDT and CDR2 YYEEEE. The germline V and J ends were trimmed by 4 bases and 9 bases, with 14 bases remaining between them. The CDR3 extends over 13 amino acids. CDR3 in DNA: TGTGCCAGCAGCCTAGGACGGGGGGGCACCATATATTTT. It is translated as CASSLGRGGTIYF.

CDR3 protein: CASSLSPGYSYEQYF. The CDR3 DNA sequence: TGTGCCAGCAGTTTATCTCCGGGTTATTCATACGAGCAGTACTTC. This chain joins TRBV27 and TRBJ2-7; no firm D call. V lost 0 bases to trimming and J lost 4 bases, with 13 bases between them. The CDR3 is made up of 15 amino acids. Germline-derived CDR1 and CDR2 are MNHEY and SMNVEV (reference sequence).

The chain combines TRBV18 with TRBJ1-5; D ambiguous. The CDR3 totals 13 residues. Germline V lookup: CDR1 KGHSH, CDR2 LQKENI. Trimming took 3 bases from V and 8 from J, leaving 11 bases between them. In nucleotides, the CDR3 is TGTGCCAGCTCACCCCAAACCGGGGAGCCCCAGCATTTT. Encoded protein: CASSPQTGEPQHF.

This clone was counted once. The chain employs TRBV4-1 and TRBJ2-7, with D perhaps matching TRBD2 (5 bases). V lost 2 bases, J lost 3 bases, and 8 bases lay in between. This CDR3 contains 13 residues. CDR1 is MGHRA, CDR2 YSYEKL, per germline. This chain's CDR3 is CASSQLGLYEQYF. The CDR3 nucleotides are TGCGCCAGCAGCCAACTTGGACTCTACGAGCAGTACTTC.